The present T cell receptor beta chain was sequenced within a study of blood T cells in healthy people across ages. Germline V gives CDR1 MNHEY, CDR2 SVGAGI. This CDR3 spans 15 amino acids. Trimming took 2 bases from V and 3 from J, leaving 12 bases between them. A second about 6 to 12 cycle PCR used barcoded and J-beta primers. Each cDNA molecule was tagged by a template-switch adaptor with 12 random nucleotides. TCRdb called the 5' RACE reads again in MiXCR, with one record for every CDR3 protein. The sample consists of 450,000 to 600,000 distinct CDR3 sequences, around 27% of them appearing once. These data were likewise used in another study, on T cells of mothers and their children.

V and J are TRBV6-5 and TRBJ2-3; D might be TRBD1 (6 bases). The sequencing input was blood. The TCR was taken from a boy aged 2 to 9 in good health. The CDR3 region has the DNA TGTGCCAGCAGTTACCACAGGGACGGAACAGATACGCAGTATTTT. Protein sequence: CASSYHRDGTDTQYF.